This T cell receptor (beta chain) was obtained from a study of blood T cell repertoires in COVID-19. Study context: The samples span acute and convalescent COVID-19 from the United States, Italy and Spain. From T cells, B-cell-depleted T cells, or PBMCs came the material, which was cDNA or gDNA.

Authors' methods: Amplification from reference gene primers served as the basis for estimated nucleated cell counts. Only in-frame clones appear in the TCRdb table, and some are missing; sequencing was by immunoSEQ multiplex PCR. From that table come the V and J calls and clone size; the DNA was used to work out D and trimming. The sample has around 300,000 clones, over 75% seen once. This receptor was identified in a woman aged 70 to 79 with acute or convalescent COVID-19. Sequencing used peripheral blood.

The CDR3 is CASSPPAGVGGEQFF. The CDR3 DNA is TGTGCCAGCAGCCCCCCAGCGGGGGTAGGAGGAGAGCAGTTCTTC. V is TRBV7-8 and J is TRBJ2-1; 8 bases fit TRBD2. Germline CDR1 SGHVS, CDR2 FQNEAQ. Trimming at V came to 5 bases and at J to 10 bases, leaving 13 bases not matched to a gene. The CDR3 sequence is 15 residues long.